Presented here are 4 T cell receptor beta chains from one specimen sequenced in a study of blood T cells in healthy people across ages. A sample-barcoded 5' primer and a J-beta primer mix were used in a second PCR of roughly 6 to 12 cycles. TCRdb re-called the 5' RACE reads through MiXCR, storing one row per CDR3 protein. The sample contains approximately 600,000 distinct CDR3 sequences, under 65% of which appear only once. Sequencing used blood. These receptors all stem from a man aged 55-75 years in good health.

The rearrangement links TRBV12-3 or TRBV12-4 to TRBJ2-3; D perhaps matches TRBD1 (5 bases). V was pared by 3 bases and J by 1 base, with 11 bases between. There are 15 residues in the CDR3. The CDR3 DNA follows: TGTGCCAGCAGTTTGATCCAGGGCGGCACAGATACGCAGTATTTT. It specifies CASSLIQGGTDTQYF.

This chain joins TRBV15 and TRBJ2-2; D is possibly TRBD1 (5 bases). The CDR3 length is 15 residues. CDR1 is LNHNV and CDR2 is YYDKDF in the germline V gene (reference sequence). V shed 5 bases and J shed 6 bases, with 16 bases lying between them. This CDR3 reads CATSYRTGDAGELFF. In DNA, the CDR3 is TGTGCCACCAGCTACCGCACAGGCGACGCCGGGGAGCTGTTTTTT.

There are a few counts of this clonotype. The rearrangement joins TRBV25-1 to TRBJ1-1; D is uncertain. Trimming shortened V by 4 bases and J by 10 bases, and 16 bases separated the two germline ends. CDR3 length: 13 residues. Germline lookup yields CDR1 MGHDK and CDR2 SYGVNS. The chain's CDR3 is CASSVPWQSRAFF. In nucleotides, the CDR3 is TGTGCCAGCAGTGTCCCGTGGCAGAGCCGAGCTTTCTTT.

V gene TRBV12-3 or TRBV12-4 combines with J gene TRBJ1-5; D remains ambiguous. The CDR3 has 15 amino acids. Trimming took off 6 bases at V and 2 bases at J, with 14 bases between the two ends. DNA of the CDR3: TGTGCCAGCAGGCGGACCGGAGCCGGCAATCAGCCCCAGCATTTT. Protein: CASRRTGAGNQPQHF.